This T cell receptor (beta chain) was identified in a study of blood T cell repertoires in COVID-19 (dated by TCRdb to 2018 to 2021). Broadly, across the study: Samples covering the acute and convalescent phases of COVID-19 were provided by collaborators in the United States, Italy and Spain. The material from the prospective study consisted of cDNA or gDNA derived from T cells, B-cell-depleted T cells, or PBMCs. Deeply sampled blood TCRbeta repertoires from subjects exposed to, actively infected with, or recovered from COVID-19 were included in the dataset. The repertoires were released in a freely available public database meant as a resource for research on the immune response to SARS-CoV-2. The samples were drawn from two sources: the first 160 participants of the ongoing ImmuneRACE study, and fewer than 1,500 subjects contributed by 6 global collaborators. The sample metadata nearly always contained a de-identified subject ID, COVID-19 status, age in years and sex. HLA class I and class II types, where available, came from metadata supplied by the sample provider rather than from assay-based typing.

TCRbeta CDR3 regions were amplified from genomic DNA by means of the immunoSEQ Assay, a bias-controlled multiplex PCR. The authors' pipeline ran thus. The number of nucleated cells in each sample was estimated from the amplification of reference gene primers within the assay. To quantify the absolute abundance of each unique TCRbeta CDR3 rearrangement, sequence reads were collapsed and filtered. Productive Simpson clonality was computed per sample as the square root of Simpson's diversity index over productive rearrangements. Imported from immuneACCESS, the table was reduced by TCRdb to in-frame sequences with V and J called. These copies leave out some clones; in studies compared against another copy, an unresolved V gene accounts for under half, and the cause of the remainder is not known. Clone size and the V and J calls come from that table; the DNA yielded D and trimming. The sample table lists 250,000 to 300,000 clones, 82% of them with a count of one. In total, the top ten clones hold 3.1% of the sample.

Overall study outcomes, separate from this receptor: How much clinical and demographic metadata was included differed by source and by participant, and the metadata was provided uncurated.

The germline V end is reduced by 1 base and the J end by 5 bases; junction bases left unmatched: 13. The CDR3 spans 17 residues, from the cysteine through the phenylalanine. The retained sequence is limited to the CDR3, 51 bases, with the frame set at the first base. The germline V gene yields MNHNS for CDR1 and SASEGT for CDR2. Details on this clone: This clone's antigen is unknown. No much larger clone is present one base from it, and per-base qualities are unavailable.

Each collaborating institution followed its own protocols to collect whole blood in K2EDTA tubes. For TCRbeta analysis, collaborator samples were shipped as frozen whole blood, as isolated PBMCs, or as DNA extracted from either sample type. This sequence was found in a woman aged 18-29 years with acute or convalescent COVID-19. The chain was built from TRBV6-1 and TRBJ1-2, with TRBD1 identical over 7 junction bases. The sequenced sample was peripheral blood. The DNA reads TGTGCCAGCAGTGAAGTGTCGGGACAGATGCCTAGATATGGCTACACCTTC. Its amino acids are CASSEVSGQMPRYGYTF.